This T cell receptor beta chain was retrieved from a study of shared clonotypes between healthy human individuals. This clone was seen a single time. The antigen is undetermined. The germline V gene has CDR1 LNHDA and CDR2 SQIVND (reference sequence). The germline V and J ends were trimmed by 7 bases and 2 bases, with 14 bases remaining between them. The CDR3 sequence is 14 residues long. Sequencing was performed with immunoSEQ multiplex PCR; in TCRdb, only in-frame clones are kept and a portion is missing. The data contain some 1.5 million clones, approximately 98% of them singletons. The donor population consisted of healthy HIV-negative adults with no recent acute infections or vaccinations. Notes on the study in general: Sequencing depth was predicted to influence how clonotypes are shared among donors. Naive CD4 clonotypes were shared across a handful of donors at roughly 5.3%. Memory subsets generally showed smaller estimated richness than naive subsets did.

This chain connects TRBV19 to TRBJ1-2; D unclear. The sequencing sample was made of naive CD4+ T cells sorted from blood. Stated subset: CD45RA+ positively selected. The receptor's source is a young man in good health. The CDR3 is CASTFVGRNYGYTF. The CDR3 DNA follows: TGTGCCAGTACCTTCGTTGGTAGGAACTATGGCTACACCTTC.